These 16 T cell receptor beta chains share one sample of origin, sequenced in a study of CD8 T cells in Susac syndrome. With random hexamers, reverse transcription was performed on about 0.5 to 1 ug of RNA. TCRdb re-called the immunoSEQ multiplex PCR reads through MiXCR, storing one row per CDR3 protein. This table has about 160,000 distinct CDR3 sequences, around 95% appearing once. Material: CD4+ T cells from PBMCs. These receptors originate from a human donor with Susac syndrome.

This chain links TRBV14 with TRBJ1-2, with D hard to call. V was shortened by 1 base and J by 8 bases, with 14 bases between the two germline ends. The CDR3 is 14 residues long. The germline V gene encodes CDR1 SGHDN and CDR2 FVKESK. The CDR3 region has the DNA TGTGCCAGCAGCCAAGCACGGCGAGAGATGGGCTACACCTTC. As protein: CASSQARREMGYTF.

The chain joins TRBV29-1 to TRBJ2-3; D is possibly TRBD2 (6 bases). V was trimmed by 3 bases and J by 4 bases, leaving 14 bases between them. The CDR3 has 14 residues. Germline CDR1 reads SQVTM; CDR2 reads ANQGSEA. Here the CDR3 reads CSVEGPGVSDTQYF. CDR3 sequence (DNA): TGCAGCGTTGAGGGGCCGGGAGTATCAGATACGCAGTATTTT.

The rearrangement uses TRBV28 and TRBJ1-5; unclear D gene. This CDR3 contains 15 residues. The V gene lost 3 bases and the J gene lost 1 base, with 10 bases spanning the gap. Germline V CDR1 and CDR2: MDHEN, SYDVKM. The CDR3 region is CASSFERWSNQPQHF. DNA of the CDR3: TGTGCCAGCAGTTTTGAAAGATGGAGCAATCAGCCCCAGCATTTT.

The J gene is TRBJ1-4, the V gene TRBV6-4, with 8 positions matching TRBD1. The junction had 8 bases not matched to a gene; V was cut back by 2 bases and J by 6 bases. Germline V gene lookup returns CDR1 MRHNA and CDR2 SNTAGT. There are 16 residues in the CDR3. CDR3 DNA: TGTGCCAGCAGTGACCTAGACAGGGGCTTTGATGAAAAACTGTTTTTT. This translates into CASSDLDRGFDEKLFF.

V gene TRBV6-2 or TRBV6-3 combines with J gene TRBJ2-1, with TRBD2 as a possible D gene (6 bases). Deletions cut 5 bases from V and 5 bases from J, with 19 bases between. Per the germline V gene, CDR1 is MNHEY and CDR2 is SVGEGT. This CDR3 region has 16 residues. The CDR3 sequence: CASSRWLARADNEQFF. The CDR3 coding sequence is TGTGCCAGCAGTCGGTGGCTAGCGAGGGCCGACAATGAGCAGTTCTTC.

The V call is TRBV5-1, the J call TRBJ1-5; no firm D call. Looked up from germline, CDR1 is SGHRS and CDR2 is YFSETQ. The CDR3 is 13 amino acids. V was shortened by 0 bases and J by 4 bases, with 5 bases between the two germline ends. The CDR3 is CASSLGENQPQHF. Here the CDR3 DNA reads TGCGCCAGCAGCTTGGGGGAGAATCAGCCCCAGCATTTT. Complete variable domain (other parts from reference TRBV5-1 and TRBJ1-5): KAGVTQTPRYLIKTRGQQVTLSCSPISGHRSVSWYQQTPGQGLQFLFEYFSETQRNKGNFPGRFSGRQFSNSRSEMNVSTLELGDSALYLCASSLGENQPQHFGDGTRLSIL.

This clonotype has a handful of counts. The chain combines TRBV4-1 with TRBJ2-7, with D possibly being TRBD1 (5 bases). The CDR3 extends over 14 amino acids. V dropped 1 base and J dropped 5 bases, with 12 bases sitting between them. Germline CDR1 and CDR2: MGHRA and YSYEKL. DNA for the CDR3: TGCGCCAGCAGCCAAGTCGACCAAGGGGACGAGCAGTACTTC. Translating gives CASSQVDQGDEQYF.

The chain recombines TRBV7-2 with TRBJ1-6; weak D call: TRBD1 (6 bases). From germline, CDR1 is SGHTA and CDR2 FQGNSA. V was shortened by 4 bases and J by 5 bases, with 12 bases between the two germline ends. This CDR3 comprises 15 residues. CDR3 nucleotides: TGTGCCAGCAGCTATCAGGGGATGCATAATTCACCCCTCCACTTT. Translated: CASSYQGMHNSPLHF.

The V and J genes are TRBV12-3 or TRBV12-4 and TRBJ2-5; D remains unclear. CDR3 length equals 13 residues. V lost 5 bases to trimming and J lost 4 bases, with 11 bases between them. CDR3: CASSPTGPETQYF. DNA of the CDR3: TGTGCCAGCAGTCCAACGGGTCCAGAGACCCAGTACTTC.

On this clonotype: The junction departs from germline at one end; a sequencing error may be responsible. This chain uses TRBV25-1 with TRBJ2-7; the D gene could be TRBD1 or TRBD2 (5 bases each). The CDR3 runs to 8 residues. Germline CDR1 is MGHDK and CDR2 is SYGVNS. CDR3 in DNA: TGCGAGTGGGGGGAGCAGTACTTC. It specifies CEWGEQYF.

As regards this clonotype: One junction end disagrees with the germline gene, perhaps due to a read error. The chain recombines TRBV3-1 with TRBJ2-1; the D gene is possibly TRBD1 (7 bases). The CDR3 consists of 11 residues. Germline CDR1 reads LGHDT; CDR2 reads YNNKEL (reference sequence). In nucleotides, the CDR3 is TGTGCCAGCAGCGGAGGGGGACAGCTCTCATTC. This encodes CASSGGGQLSF.

The rearrangement uses TRBV15 and TRBJ2-1, with 8 bases that match TRBD1. Germline V CDR1 and CDR2: LNHNV, YYDKDF (reference sequence). The J segment lost 6 bases and the V segment lost 0 bases, leaving 4 bases of the junction unmatched. This CDR3 comprises 15 residues. The CDR3 DNA follows: TGTGCCACCAGCAGAGACAGGGGGCGAAGCAATGAGCAGTTCTTC. This encodes CATSRDRGRSNEQFF.

The rearrangement uses TRBV3-1 and TRBJ2-2, with 10 bases aligning to TRBD2. CDR3 size: 16 residues. The V gene end was trimmed by 1 base and the J gene end by 7 bases; junction bases not matched to a gene: 6. Germline CDR1 reads LGHDT; CDR2 reads YNNKEL (reference sequence). Here the CDR3 DNA reads TGTGCCAGCAGCCAAGTAGGGCGACTAGCGGGCGGGGAGCTGTTTTTT. Encoded protein: CASSQVGRLAGGELFF.

V gene TRBV11-2 combines with J gene TRBJ2-7; D is perhaps TRBD1 (6 bases). V lost 0 bases, J lost 0 bases, and 12 bases lay in between. CDR1 is SGHAT, CDR2 FQNNGV, per germline. This CDR3 has 16 amino acids. CDR3 protein: CASSLDRTGSSYEQYF. CDR3 in DNA: TGTGCCAGCAGCTTAGATCGAACAGGGAGCTCCTACGAGCAGTACTTC.

The chain combines TRBV4-2 with TRBJ2-7, with no clear D. The CDR3 runs 15 residues. In germline, CDR1 is LGHNA, CDR2 YNFKEQ. V was cut by 4 bases and J by 1 base, with 14 bases left in between. CDR3: CASSRPGGRSYEQYF. The CDR3 DNA sequence: TGTGCCAGCAGCCGGCCCGGCGGTAGATCCTACGAGCAGTACTTC.

The V and J genes are TRBV7-2 and TRBJ2-1, with 8 positions matching TRBD2. This CDR3 has 15 residues. CDR1 and CDR2 (germline): SGHTA, FQGNSA. V lost 7 bases, J lost 9 bases, and 14 bases stayed unmatched. The CDR3 spells CASNLNSAGGPEQFF. In DNA form, the CDR3 reads TGTGCCAGCAACCTAAATAGCGCGGGGGGTCCTGAGCAGTTCTTC.